This TCR beta chain was retrieved from a study of identical twins. Study observations and caveats: Whereas memory repertoires showed no such difference, abundant cord blood beta clonotypes carried fewer insertions. Conclusions relied on cross-sectional statistical analysis, not following the same donors.

Healthy Caucasian individuals made up all the donors. This clonotype has a count of ten or more. Its specificity is not known. Each CDR3 protein gets one entry after TCRdb re-called the 5' RACE reads with MiXCR. The sample yields around 670,000 distinct CDR3 sequences, around 6.1% seen once. V gave up 3 bases and J gave up 4 bases, with 9 bases separating them. The V gene's germline CDR1 is MGHRA and CDR2 YSYEKL. This CDR3 region has 14 residues. This sequence originates from a man aged 18 to 29 in good health. Sequenced sample: naive T cells sorted from blood. The chain is built from TRBV4-1 and TRBJ2-2, with D unclear. The CDR3 nucleotides are TGCGCCAGCAGCCAGGGTGATTTCACCGGGGAGCTGTTTTTT. The encoded protein is CASSQGDFTGELFF.